This T cell receptor (beta chain) derives from a study of Tregs in tolerant kidney transplant recipients. The germline gives CDR1 SGHTA, CDR2 FQGNSA. V dropped 3 bases and J dropped 6 bases, with 21 bases sitting between them. CDR3 size: 16 residues. Findings and caveats of the study: Validation in larger populations is needed because few patients were studied. The most relevant donor-specific Treg TCRbeta repertoire apparently came from expansion with activated donor B cells.

Unstimulated regulatory T cells (CD4+CD25+CD127-), CD4+CD25- non-regulatory cells, CD4 and CD8 cells were FACS-sorted from thawed PBMCs. As concerns this clone: The antigen is undetermined.

Assay: immunoSEQ multiplex PCR; the TCRdb copy retains only in-frame clones and omits some. There are some 68,000 clones in the sample; roughly 89% occur only once, and 3.5% to 5.5% lies in the top ten. Sequencing was done on a sample of CD4+ T cells from blood. V usage is TRBV7-2 and J usage is TRBJ2-7; tentative D call: TRBD1 (5 bases). The TCR originated in a human donor in good health. CDR3 loop: CASSFRAVEFRGEQYF. The CDR3 DNA follows: TGTGCCAGCAGCTTCAGGGCGGTCGAATTTAGGGGCGAGCAGTACTTC.